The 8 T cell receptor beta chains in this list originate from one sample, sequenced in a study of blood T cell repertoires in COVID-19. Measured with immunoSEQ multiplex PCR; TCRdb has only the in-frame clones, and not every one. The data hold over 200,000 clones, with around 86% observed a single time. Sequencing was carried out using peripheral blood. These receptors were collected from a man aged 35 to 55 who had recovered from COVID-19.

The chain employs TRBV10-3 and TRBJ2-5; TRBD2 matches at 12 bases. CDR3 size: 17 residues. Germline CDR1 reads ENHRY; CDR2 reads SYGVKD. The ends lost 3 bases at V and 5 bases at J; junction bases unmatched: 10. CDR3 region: CAISDYPLAGGRETQYF. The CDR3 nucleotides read TGTGCCATCAGTGATTATCCCCTAGCGGGAGGGCGGGAGACCCAGTACTTC.

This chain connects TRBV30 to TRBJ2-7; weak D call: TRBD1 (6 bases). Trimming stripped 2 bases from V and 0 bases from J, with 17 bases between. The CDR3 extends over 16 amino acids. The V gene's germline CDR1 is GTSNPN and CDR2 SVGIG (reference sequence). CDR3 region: CAWSTESGGFSYEQYF. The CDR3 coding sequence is TGTGCCTGGAGTACGGAATCTGGGGGCTTCTCCTACGAGCAGTACTTC.

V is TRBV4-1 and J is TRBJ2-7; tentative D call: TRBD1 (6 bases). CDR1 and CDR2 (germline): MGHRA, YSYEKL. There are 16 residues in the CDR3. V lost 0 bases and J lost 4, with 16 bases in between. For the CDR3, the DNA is TGCGCCAGCAGCCAAGATGGGCGGCAGGGGCCTTACGAGCAGTACTTC. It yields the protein CASSQDGRQGPYEQYF.

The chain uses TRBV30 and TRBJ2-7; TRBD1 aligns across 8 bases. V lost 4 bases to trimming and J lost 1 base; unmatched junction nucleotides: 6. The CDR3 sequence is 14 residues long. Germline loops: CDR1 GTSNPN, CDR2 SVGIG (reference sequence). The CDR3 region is CAWMSGQGSYEQYF. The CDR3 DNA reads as TGTGCCTGGATGTCCGGACAGGGTTCCTACGAGCAGTACTTC.

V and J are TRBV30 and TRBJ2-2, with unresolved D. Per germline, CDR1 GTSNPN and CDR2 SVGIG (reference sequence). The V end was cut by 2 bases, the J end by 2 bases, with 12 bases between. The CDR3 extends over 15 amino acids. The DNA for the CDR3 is TGTGCCTGGAGTTATGGGCTCCCCAACACCGGGGAGCTGTTTTTT. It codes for CAWSYGLPNTGELFF.

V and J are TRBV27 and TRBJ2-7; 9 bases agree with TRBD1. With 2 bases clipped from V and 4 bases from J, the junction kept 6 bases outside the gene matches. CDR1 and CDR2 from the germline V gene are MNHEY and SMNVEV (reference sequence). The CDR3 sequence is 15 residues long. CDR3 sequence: CASSLIGGQGYEQYF. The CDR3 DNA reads TGTGCCAGCAGTTTAATAGGGGGACAGGGATACGAGCAGTACTTC.

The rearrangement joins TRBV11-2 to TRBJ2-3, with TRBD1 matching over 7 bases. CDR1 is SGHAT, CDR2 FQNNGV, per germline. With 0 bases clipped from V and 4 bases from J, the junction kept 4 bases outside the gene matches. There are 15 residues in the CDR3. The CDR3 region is CASSLDQGEADTQYF. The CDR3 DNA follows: TGTGCCAGCAGCTTAGACCAGGGGGAAGCAGATACGCAGTATTTT.

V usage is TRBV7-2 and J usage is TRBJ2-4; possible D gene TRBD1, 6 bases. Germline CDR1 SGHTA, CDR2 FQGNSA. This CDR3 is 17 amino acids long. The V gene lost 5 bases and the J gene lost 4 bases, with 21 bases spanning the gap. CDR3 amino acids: CASSPGGAGELKNIQYF. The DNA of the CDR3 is TGTGCCAGCAGCCCTGGTGGAGCAGGGGAACTAAAAAACATTCAGTACTTC.